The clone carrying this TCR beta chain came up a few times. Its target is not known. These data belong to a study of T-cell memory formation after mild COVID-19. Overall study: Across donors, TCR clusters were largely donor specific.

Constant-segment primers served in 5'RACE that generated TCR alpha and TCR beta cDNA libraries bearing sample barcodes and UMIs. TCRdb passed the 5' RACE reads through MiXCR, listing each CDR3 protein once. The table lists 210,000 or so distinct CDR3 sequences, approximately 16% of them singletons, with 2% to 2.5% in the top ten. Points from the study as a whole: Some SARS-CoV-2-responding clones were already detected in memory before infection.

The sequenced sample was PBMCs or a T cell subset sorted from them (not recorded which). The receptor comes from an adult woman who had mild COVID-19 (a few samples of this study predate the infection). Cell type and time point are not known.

For the CDR3, the DNA is TGTGCCACCAGCTTCCGACAGACAGATACGCAGTATTTT. It yields the protein CATSFRQTDTQYF. The rearrangement joins TRBV15 to TRBJ2-3, with D perhaps TRBD1 (5 bases). The CDR3 runs 13 residues. Trimming shortened V by 5 bases and J by 3 bases, and 9 bases separated the two germline ends. Germline CDR1 reads LNHNV; CDR2 reads YYDKDF (reference sequence).